A selection of T cell receptor beta chains follows, all from one sample in a study of identical twins. In TCRdb, the 5' RACE reads were re-called with MiXCR into one record per CDR3 protein. The sample lists about 460,000 distinct CDR3 sequences, 13% to 15% occurring once. These same data were also listed under a study on yellow fever vaccine responses in identical twins.

The material sequenced was CD4+ T cells sorted from blood. These receptors were taken from a woman aged 18-29 years in good health. The CDR3 runs from the conserved cysteine through the conserved F or W. A D gene is named only where the DNA matches it firmly. Some rows have no size entry. The others give once, few or many, or a class for an expanded clone.

abundance	v_gene	j_gene	len	d_gene	CDR3nt	CDR3aa
.	TRBV6-5	TRBJ2-3	15	TRBD2	TGTGCCAGCAGTTTAATGGGAGGGAACACAGATACGCAGTATTTT	CASSLMGGNTDTQYF
few	TRBV12-3/TRBV12-4	TRBJ1-5	14	TRBD1	TGTGCCAGCAGGGACAGGGAGGGAAGTCAGCCCCAGCATTTT	CASRDREGSQPQHF
few	TRBV5-6	TRBJ1-3	14	.	TGTGCCAGCAGCTTGGAGCTGAGGGGAAACACCATATATTTT	CASSLELRGNTIYF
.	TRBV29-1	TRBJ2-1	11	.	TGCAGCGTTGTTTTTTACAATGAGCAGTTCTTC	CSVVFYNEQFF
.	TRBV6-5	TRBJ2-7	11	.	TGTGCCAGCAGAGGACCCGGCGAGCAGTACTTC	CASRGPGEQYF
.	TRBV10-3	TRBJ2-1	14	TRBD2	TGTGCCATCAGTGAAGGCGGGGGGGTGTATGAGCAGTTCTTC	CAISEGGGVYEQFF
few	TRBV12-5	TRBJ2-1	21	TRBD2	TGTGCTAGTGGTTTGGTAATTAATCGGGAGGGCCCTCTTAGCTCCTACAATGAGCAGTTCTTC	CASGLVINREGPLSSYNEQFF
.	TRBV14	TRBJ1-2	16	.	TGTGCCAGCAGCCAAGAGGGCGCACCTTCTAACTATGGCTACACCTTC	CASSQEGAPSNYGYTF
.	TRBV15	TRBJ1-1	15	.	TGTGCCACCAGCAGAGAGGGACGGATGAACACTGAAGCTTTCTTT	CATSREGRMNTEAFF
few	TRBV29-1	TRBJ2-4	13	.	TGCAGCGCTCGGGCGGGGCTTGTGGGCATTCAGTACTTC	CSARAGLVGIQYF
.	TRBV20-1	TRBJ2-5	12	.	TGCAGTGCGACCGGACGGCAAGAGACCCAGTACTTC	CSATGRQETQYF
.	TRBV18	TRBJ2-7	13	.	TGTGCCAGCTCACCGAGCGTCCTTTCTAGCCGAGACTTC	CASSPSVLSSRDF
few	TRBV6-1	TRBJ2-3	15	TRBD1	TGTGCCAGCAACCCACAGGGGGCTAGCACAGATACGCAGTATTTT	CASNPQGASTDTQYF
few	TRBV6-1	TRBJ1-5	12	.	TGTGCCAGCGACATGGGTGCTCAGCCCCAGCATTTT	CASDMGAQPQHF
few	TRBV5-1	TRBJ1-3	14	.	TGCGCCAGCAGCTTGGAGGTTTCTGGAAACACCATATATTTT	CASSLEVSGNTIYF
few	TRBV11-2	TRBJ1-5	15	.	TGTGCCAGCAGCTCTGACGGAGCCGAGCGACAGCCCCAGCATTTT	CASSSDGAERQPQHF
.	TRBV5-6	TRBJ2-1	11	.	TGTGCCAGCAGCTTGGGGGCGACTTCCCGTTTC	CASSLGATSRF
few	TRBV15	TRBJ2-7	16	TRBD1	TGTGCCACCAGCAGAGTAATGGGACAGGGGTCCTACGAGCAGTACTTC	CATSRVMGQGSYEQYF
.	TRBV20-1	TRBJ2-1	14	.	TGCAGTGCTGAGGTTATCGGCTCCTACAATGAGCAGTTCTTC	CSAEVIGSYNEQFF
.	TRBV29-1	TRBJ2-1	15	.	TGCAGCGTTGAGGGTCGGGGAAGGGTTAAGGATGAGCAGTTCTTC	CSVEGRGRVKDEQFF
many	TRBV10-3	TRBJ2-1	14	.	TGTGCCATCAGTGAGTCCCGGGACGAGTTGTGGCAGTTCTTC	CAISESRDELWQFF
.	TRBV5-1	TRBJ2-5	17	TRBD2	TGCGCCAGCAGCCTAGGGACTAGCGGGCGGAGAATAGAGACCCAGTACTTC	CASSLGTSGRRIETQYF
few	TRBV5-1	TRBJ2-3	13	.	TGCGCCAGCAGCTTAACGTCGCCTTCGGCGCAGTATTTT	CASSLTSPSAQYF
few	TRBV6-1	TRBJ2-3	14	TRBD1	TGTGCCAGCAGCCACGACAGGGATGCAGATACGCAGTATTTT	CASSHDRDADTQYF
.	TRBV4-1	TRBJ1-5	15	TRBD1	TGCGCCAGCAGCCTGGGACAGGATTTCAATCAGCCCCAGCATTTT	CASSLGQDFNQPQHF
few	TRBV18	TRBJ2-7	14	TRBD1	TGTGCCAGCTCACCCAGGACAGGGGCCGGCGAGCAGTACTTC	CASSPRTGAGEQYF
many	TRBV21-1	TRBJ2-5	16	.	TGTGCCAGCAGCGGCCGCCACAGGGTGCTCGAAGAGACCCAGTACTTC	CASSGRHRVLEETQYF
few	TRBV6-1	TRBJ2-5	16	TRBD2	TGTGCCAGCAGGGCACAGGGACTAGCGGGAAAAGAGACCCAGTACTTC	CASRAQGLAGKETQYF
.	TRBV7-2	TRBJ2-1	14	.	TGTGCCAGCAGCTTAGCGAGGGACCTCAATGAGCAGTTCTTC	CASSLARDLNEQFF
few	TRBV20-1	TRBJ2-1	16	TRBD1	TGCAGTGCTCCACCTTTACAGGGGGCGCCTTACAATGAGCAGTTCTTC	CSAPPLQGAPYNEQFF
few	TRBV3-1	TRBJ2-7	18	.	TGTGCCAGCAGCCAAGATCTGCCGGGCCCATGGATTTCCTACGAGCAGTACTTC	CASSQDLPGPWISYEQYF
.	TRBV6-1	TRBJ2-2	14	.	TGTGCCAGCAGCCGCGACCCGGACAGCGGGGAGCTGTTTTTT	CASSRDPDSGELFF
.	TRBV7-2	TRBJ2-3	16	TRBD2	TGTGCCAGCGCCAAAGCCGGGACTAGTCATGTTGGTACGCAGTATTTT	CASAKAGTSHVGTQYF
once	TRBV4-3	TRBJ2-2	15	.	TGCGCCAGCAGCCAAGATGTCCGGGCGTCCGGGGAGCTGTTTTTT	CASSQDVRASGELFF
many	TRBV7-2	TRBJ2-1	13	.	TGTGCCAGCAGCCCACGTCCCTACAATGAGCAGTTCTTC	CASSPRPYNEQFF
few	TRBV3-1	TRBJ2-2	18	TRBD2	TGTGCCAGCAGCCAAGATCGTCCTAGCGGGGTGGTCACCGGGGAGCTGTTTTTT	CASSQDRPSGVVTGELFF
.	TRBV7-9	TRBJ2-1	15	TRBD1	TGTGCCAGCAGCTTGGGACAGGGCTGGTACAATGAGCAGTTCTTC	CASSLGQGWYNEQFF
.	TRBV28	TRBJ2-4	17	TRBD2	TGTGCCAGCAGTTCAAGCCCCTTAGGCGGGAGACCACTCGTAAGGTACTTC	CASSSSPLGGRPLVRYF
.	TRBV2	TRBJ2-1	13	.	TGTGCCAGCAGCCGCTCCTTGGGGAATGAGCAGTTCTTC	CASSRSLGNEQFF
many	TRBV5-1	TRBJ1-6	11	.	TGCGCCAGCAGCTCCAGATCACCCCTCCACTTT	CASSSRSPLHF
.	TRBV4-1	TRBJ2-1	11	.	TGCGCCAGCAAGAGTGGGGCTGAGCAGTTCTTC	CASKSGAEQFF
.	TRBV20-1	TRBJ2-3	15	.	TGCAGTGCCGTAACCGGGACTCAAACAGGGGATACGCAGTATTTT	CSAVTGTQTGDTQYF
.	TRBV6-2/TRBV6-3	TRBJ2-7	13	TRBD1	TGTGCCAGCTTCGGGCAGGGGGTCGACGAGCAGTACTTC	CASFGQGVDEQYF
few	TRBV3-1	TRBJ1-2	16	.	TGTGCCAGCAGCCGGACTAACAGGGATGCTAACTATGGCTACACCTTC	CASSRTNRDANYGYTF
many	TRBV7-9	TRBJ2-7	13	.	TGTGCCAGCAGCTGGGAGGGGGCCTACGAGCAGTACTTC	CASSWEGAYEQYF
few	TRBV11-1	TRBJ2-6	18	.	TGTGCCAGCTCCCCGAGGGCCAGGTTTAACTCTGGGGCCAACGTCCTGACTTTC	CASSPRARFNSGANVLTF
.	TRBV7-2	TRBJ2-3	16	.	TGTGCCAGCAGCTTAGTATGGGGGGCCAGCACAGATACGCAGTATTTT	CASSLVWGASTDTQYF
few	TRBV25-1	TRBJ2-5	13	TRBD2	TGTGCCAGCACAGCGGGGGGCCAAGAGACCCAGTACTTC	CASTAGGQETQYF
many	TRBV4-2	TRBJ2-7	15	.	TGTGCCAGCAGCCAAGAATTGGTCAGCTACTACGAGCAGTACTTC	CASSQELVSYYEQYF
.	TRBV28	TRBJ2-7	15	.	TGTGCCAGCAGTCTCGGAACTACCCTCTCTTACGAGCAGTACTTC	CASSLGTTLSYEQYF
.	TRBV3-1	TRBJ2-7	15	TRBD2	TGTGCCAGCAGCCAAAAGACTAGCGGACCCTACGAGCAGTACTTC	CASSQKTSGPYEQYF
.	TRBV4-3	TRBJ2-2	13	.	TGCGCCAGCAGCTTGGCAGGGTACGGGGAGCTGTTTTTT	CASSLAGYGELFF
.	TRBV10-3	TRBJ2-5	12	.	TGTGCCATCAGTGCGAAACCGGAGACCCAGTACTTC	CAISAKPETQYF
few	TRBV7-9	TRBJ2-7	14	TRBD1	TGTGCCAGCAGCGCACCGGGACAGTCCTACGAGCAGTACTTC	CASSAPGQSYEQYF
few	TRBV7-2	TRBJ2-7	14	.	TGTGCCAGCAGGTCTAGCTTTAAAGGCTACGAGCAGTACTTC	CASRSSFKGYEQYF